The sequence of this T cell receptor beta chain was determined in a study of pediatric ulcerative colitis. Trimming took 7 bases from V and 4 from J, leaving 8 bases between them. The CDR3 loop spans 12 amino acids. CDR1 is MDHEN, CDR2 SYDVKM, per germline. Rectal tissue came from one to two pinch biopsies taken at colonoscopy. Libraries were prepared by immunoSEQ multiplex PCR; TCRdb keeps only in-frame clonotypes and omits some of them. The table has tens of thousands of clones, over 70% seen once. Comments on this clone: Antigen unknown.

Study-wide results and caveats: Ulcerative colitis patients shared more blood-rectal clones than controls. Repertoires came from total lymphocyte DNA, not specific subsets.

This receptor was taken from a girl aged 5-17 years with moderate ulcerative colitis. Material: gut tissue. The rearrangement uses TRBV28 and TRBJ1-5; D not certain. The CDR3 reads CASTRLNQPQHF. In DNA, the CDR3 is TGTGCCAGCACGCGACTAAATCAGCCCCAGCATTTT.